The 32 T cell receptor beta chains reported below all come from one sample, sequenced in a study of blood T cells in healthy people across ages. Using a J-beta primer mix together with a sample-barcoded 5' primer, a second PCR was run for roughly 6 to 11 cycles. Each CDR3 protein gets one entry after TCRdb re-called the 5' RACE reads with MiXCR. The repertoire holds 1.5 million to 2 million distinct CDR3 sequences, with roughly 28% as singletons. Sequenced material: blood. The receptors stem from a woman aged 25 to 39 in good health.

The gene calls are TRBV12-3 or TRBV12-4 and TRBJ2-2, with D perhaps matching TRBD1 (6 bases). The CDR3 extends over 13 amino acids. Deletions cut 10 bases from V and 0 bases from J, with 9 bases between. CDR3 DNA: TGTGCCACCAGACAGGCGAACACCGGGGAGCTGTTTTTT. It yields the protein CATRQANTGELFF.

The sample holds a few counts of this clonotype. This chain joins TRBV6-1 and TRBJ2-1; perhaps TRBD1 as D (5 bases). The V gene lost 8 bases and the J gene lost 3 bases, with 14 bases spanning the gap. This CDR3 has 14 residues. The V gene's germline CDR1 is MNHNS and CDR2 SASEGT. In DNA form, the CDR3 reads TGTGCCAGCGGAAAAGCAGGGAACTACAATGAGCAGTTCTTC. It specifies CASGKAGNYNEQFF.

The V call is TRBV12-3 or TRBV12-4, the J call TRBJ2-1; 10 positions match TRBD1. The CDR3 covers 14 residues. V trimming: 5 bases; J trimming: 6 bases; junction bases outside the gene matches: 4. This CDR3 is CASSGTGAPNEQFF. CDR3 bases: TGTGCCAGCAGTGGGACAGGGGCCCCCAATGAGCAGTTCTTC.

The chain couples TRBV2 to TRBJ2-4; the D gene could be TRBD1 or TRBD2 (6 bases each). Germline V gene sequence: CDR1 SNHLY, CDR2 FYNNEI. There are 16 residues in the CDR3. Trimming took off 2 bases at V and 2 bases at J, with 13 bases between the two ends. The CDR3 here is CASSERRDTSKNIQYF. CDR3 coding DNA: TGTGCCAGCAGTGAAAGGAGGGACACATCCAAAAACATTCAGTACTTC.

This clonotype was seen a handful of times. This chain joins TRBV20-1 and TRBJ1-1; D is uncertain. Germline V gene sequence: CDR1 DFQATT, CDR2 SNEGSKA (reference sequence). The CDR3 consists of 13 residues. Trimming stripped 3 bases from V and 0 bases from J, with 8 bases between. The DNA for the CDR3 is TGCAGTGCTAGTTCCCGGTTGAACACTGAAGCTTTCTTT. This sequence encodes CSASSRLNTEAFF.

The chain employs TRBV14 and TRBJ2-5; a weak D match, TRBD2 (6 bases). Looked up from germline, CDR1 is SGHDN and CDR2 is FVKESK. Trimming cost V 2 bases and J 11 bases, with 21 bases left between them. CDR3 length: 15 amino acids. CDR3 loop: CASSQLPGAPGEQYF. CDR3 DNA sequence: TGTGCCAGCAGCCAATTACCGGGAGCCCCTGGAGAGCAGTACTTC.

The J gene is TRBJ2-6, the V gene TRBV28; no firm D call. In germline, CDR1 is MDHEN, CDR2 SYDVKM. The CDR3 runs to 13 residues. Between the trimmed V and J ends, which lost 7 bases and 2 bases, there was a span of 6 bases. The CDR3 sequence is CASIRPGANVLTF. The CDR3 nucleotides read TGTGCCAGCATACGCCCTGGGGCCAACGTCCTGACTTTC.

This chain uses TRBV11-2 with TRBJ1-2, with D unresolved. This CDR3 spans 14 amino acids. CDR1 SGHAT and CDR2 FQNNGV come from the germline V gene. Trimming removed 5 bases from V and 3 bases from J, with 13 bases in between. The CDR3 DNA reads as TGTGCCAGCAGCCCCCTAGTCGGCGACTATGGCTACACCTTC. This sequence encodes CASSPLVGDYGYTF.

The genes are TRBV7-9 and TRBJ2-1, with TRBD1 identical over 10 bases. With 5 bases clipped from V and 8 bases from J, the junction kept 9 bases outside the gene matches. The CDR3 has 15 amino acids. CDR1 and CDR2 from the germline V gene are SEHNR and FQNEAQ (reference sequence). The CDR3 reads CASSMAGTGVDEQFF. Written as DNA, the CDR3 is TGTGCCAGCAGCATGGCCGGGACAGGGGTCGATGAGCAGTTCTTC.

The J gene is TRBJ1-4, the V gene TRBV4-1; D uncertain. Germline V CDR1 and CDR2: MGHRA, YSYEKL. V was shortened by 5 bases and J by 3 bases, with 10 bases between the two germline ends. This CDR3 comprises 14 residues. CDR3 sequence (DNA): TGCGCCAGCAGCGGGATGGGAGCTAATGAAAAACTGTTTTTT. Its translation: CASSGMGANEKLFF.

The table lists this clonotype with many counts. The CDR3 DNA reads TGCAGCGTTGGACCAAACAATGAGCAGTTCTTC. Translation gives CSVGPNNEQFF. This rearrangement joins TRBV29-1 to TRBJ2-1; D uncertain. Trimming pared 4 bases from V and 5 bases from J, leaving 6 bases between. The CDR3 sequence is 11 residues long. Looked up from germline, CDR1 is SQVTM and CDR2 is ANQGSEA.

This clonotype has only one observation. This sequence joins TRBV7-2 and TRBJ2-7, with 10 bases that match TRBD2. Germline CDR1 reads SGHTA; CDR2 reads FQGNSA. The CDR3 totals 14 residues. V was pared by 2 bases and J by 7 bases, with 5 bases of the junction left unmatched. CDR3 in amino acids: CASSLIAGGGEQYF. The DNA for the CDR3 is TGTGCCAGCAGCTTAATAGCGGGAGGCGGTGAGCAGTACTTC.

The rearrangement uses TRBV6-2 or TRBV6-3 and TRBJ1-2; perhaps TRBD1 as D (6 bases). V dropped 5 bases and J dropped 7 bases, with 14 bases sitting between them. Germline values: CDR1 MNHEY, CDR2 SVGEGT. The CDR3 extends over 13 amino acids. CDR3 loop: CASSPTGSPGYTF. As DNA, the CDR3 is TGTGCCAGCAGTCCAACAGGGTCGCCTGGCTACACCTTC.

The J gene is TRBJ2-7, the V gene TRBV2, with 8 bases identical to TRBD1. This CDR3 has 13 residues. Germline V gene sequence: CDR1 SNHLY, CDR2 FYNNEI. Trimming at V came to 8 bases and at J to 4 bases, leaving 7 bases not matched to a gene. Written as DNA, the CDR3 is TGTGCCAGCGGGACAGGTTTTCCGTACGAGCAGTACTTC. Its translation: CASGTGFPYEQYF. The full variable domain, in which reference TRBV2 and TRBJ2-7 provide the parts outside the CDR3, is EPEVTQTPSHQVTQMGQEVILRCVPISNHLYFYWYRQILGQKVEFLVSFYNNEISEKSEIFDDQFSVERPDGSNFTLKIRSTKLEDSAMYFCASGTGFPYEQYFGPGTRLTVT.

This clonotype was picked up a small number of times. The V and J genes are TRBV7-2 and TRBJ2-7, with no clear D. This CDR3 contains 15 residues. CDR1 and CDR2 (germline): SGHTA, FQGNSA. Trimming cost V 1 base and J 2 bases, with 12 bases left between them. DNA for the CDR3: TGTGCCAGCAGCTTAGGTGGTGGGCCCGCCTACGAGCAGTACTTC. It encodes CASSLGGGPAYEQYF.

The genes are TRBV11-2 and TRBJ2-7; TRBD1 aligns across 8 bases. This CDR3 is 15 amino acids long. Germline V lookup: CDR1 SGHAT, CDR2 FQNNGV. V lost 5 bases, J lost 7 bases, and 13 bases stayed unmatched. CDR3 residues: CASSPQQGGGNEQYF. In DNA form, the CDR3 reads TGTGCCAGCAGCCCCCAACAGGGGGGTGGCAATGAGCAGTACTTC.

In its sample, this clonotype was seen a few times. V gene TRBV20-1 combines with J gene TRBJ2-7; TRBD1 aligns across 8 bases. This CDR3 is built from 16 residues. Unmatched junction bases numbered 13, after V lost 5 bases and J lost 1 base. CDR1 and CDR2 from the germline V gene are DFQATT and SNEGSKA (reference sequence). Written as DNA, the CDR3 is TGCAGTGCTCAGCTCCAAGGCAGGGGGCGATCCTACGAGCAGTACTTC. Amino acids: CSAQLQGRGRSYEQYF.

The V and J genes are TRBV4-1 and TRBJ1-2; TRBD1 might be the D (5 bases). Germline CDR1 and CDR2: MGHRA and YSYEKL. This CDR3 has 15 residues. The germline V and J ends were trimmed by 3 bases and 5 bases, with 16 bases remaining between them. CDR3: CASSHQDGGEYGYTF. The CDR3 DNA reads as TGCGCCAGCAGCCATCAAGATGGAGGGGAGTATGGCTACACCTTC.

This clonotype has a handful of counts. This chain connects TRBV6-5 to TRBJ1-1; TRBD1 is a possible D gene (6 bases). The CDR3 length is 21 residues. Between the trimmed V and J ends, which lost 0 bases and 5 bases, there was a span of 31 bases. CDR1 and CDR2 from the germline V gene are MNHEY and SVGAGI. CDR3 sequence: CASSYSYRRGPQIDRMTEAFF. CDR3 bases: TGTGCCAGCAGTTACTCTTATCGCCGCGGTCCCCAAATCGACAGGATGACTGAAGCTTTCTTT.

There are a few counts of this clonotype. The junction departs from the called germline gene at one end, perhaps through a read error. The rearrangement links TRBV4-1 to TRBJ2-7; 8 nucleotides match TRBD2. CDR3 size: 17 residues. Per germline, CDR1 MGHRA and CDR2 YSYEKL. CDR3 nucleotides: TGCGCCAGCAGCCAAGACTACCCGGGGGGGAGCTCCTACGGGCAGTACTTC. It encodes CASSQDYPGGSSYGQYF.

As concerns this clonotype: The junction differs from germline at one of its ends, possibly a read error. The J gene is TRBJ2-7, the V gene TRBV10-2, with D possibly called TRBD1 or TRBD2 (7 bases each). CDR1 WSHSY and CDR2 SAAADI come from the germline V gene. The CDR3 is 16 amino acids. This CDR3 is CASGLWGQRGAYEQYF. In DNA, the CDR3 is TGCGCCAGCGGCCTCTGGGGACAGCGGGGAGCTTACGAACAGTACTTC.

The sample holds many counts of this clonotype. The chain employs TRBV5-6 and TRBJ2-4, with 9 bases identical to TRBD1. The CDR3 totals 14 residues. Germline lookup yields CDR1 SGHDT and CDR2 YYEEEE. V was pared by 4 bases and J by 9 bases, with 8 bases of the junction left unmatched. The DNA for the CDR3 is TGTGCCAGCAGCGGAGGGACAGGGACGAGCATTCAGTACTTC. Protein sequence: CASSGGTGTSIQYF.

This chain joins TRBV6-2 or TRBV6-3 and TRBJ1-5; a possible D gene is TRBD1 (5 bases). Germline CDR1 reads MNHEY; CDR2 reads SVGEGT. Trimming took off 6 bases at V and 4 bases at J, with 13 bases between the two ends. The CDR3 has 14 amino acids. The CDR3 nucleotides read TGTGCCAGCAGCCCCTGGGACCTAAATCAGCCCCAGCATTTT. Protein sequence: CASSPWDLNQPQHF.

This clonotype has just a few counts. This rearrangement joins TRBV10-3 to TRBJ2-2; 7 bases fit TRBD2. CDR1 is ENHRY, CDR2 SYGVKD, per germline. Trimming at V came to 11 bases and at J to 4 bases, leaving 13 bases not matched to a gene. The CDR3 loop spans 15 amino acids. In DNA form, the CDR3 reads TGTGCCGTCGCGTCCGGGACTAAGAGCACCGGGGAGCTGTTTTTT. It yields the protein CAVASGTKSTGELFF.

The chain links TRBV6-5 to TRBJ2-5; 11 nucleotides line up with TRBD2. Germline V lookup: CDR1 MNHEY, CDR2 SVGAGI. Germline trimming cut 5 bases from V and 5 bases from J; bases unmatched to any gene: 7. The CDR3 is 15 amino acids. The CDR3 DNA sequence: TGTGCCAGCAGTCCTATAGCGGGGGGGCCGGAGACCCAGTACTTC. Translating gives CASSPIAGGPETQYF.

V and J are TRBV5-1 and TRBJ2-1, with D possibly TRBD1 on 5 matching bases. Deletions cut 3 bases from V and 10 bases from J, with 20 bases between. Germline V lookup: CDR1 SGHRS, CDR2 YFSETQ. This CDR3 comprises 15 residues. The CDR3 loop is CASSSGDRDFHEQFF. In DNA form, the CDR3 reads TGCGCCAGCAGCTCTGGAGACAGAGATTTCCACGAGCAGTTCTTC. The full variable domain, its missing parts supplied by reference TRBV5-1 and TRBJ2-1, is KAGVTQTPRYLIKTRGQQVTLSCSPISGHRSVSWYQQTPGQGLQFLFEYFSETQRNKGNFPGRFSGRQFSNSRSEMNVSTLELGDSALYLCASSSGDRDFHEQFFGPGTRLTVL.

Worth noting for this clonotype: Just one base apart from a much larger clone, this may be a read error. The conserved closing phenylalanine or tryptophan is absent in this CDR3, likely reflecting a read error. The genes are TRBV25-1 and TRBJ2-5; no clear D gene. Germline V gene sequence: CDR1 MGHDK, CDR2 SYGVNS. This CDR3 has 12 amino acids. V gave up 7 bases and J gave up 1 base, with 7 bases separating them. Written as DNA, the CDR3 is TGTGCCAGCATGGGGTCCCAAGAGACCCAGTACTGC. Its translation is CASMGSQETQYC.

This clonotype showed up many times. This chain links TRBV12-3 or TRBV12-4 with TRBJ2-7; a weak D match, TRBD2 (5 bases). The V end lost 3 bases, the J end lost 2 bases, and 11 bases lay between the germline ends. The CDR3 has 14 amino acids. CDR3 residues: CASSFRGPTYEQYF. In DNA, the CDR3 is TGTGCCAGCAGTTTTAGAGGGCCGACCTACGAGCAGTACTTC.

This clonotype was observed at least ten times. The V gene is TRBV12-3 or TRBV12-4, the J gene TRBJ2-7; D ambiguous. Trimming took off 3 bases at V and 3 bases at J, with 6 bases between the two ends. The CDR3 extends over 12 amino acids. CDR3 bases: TGTGCCAGCAGTTTTGTCGGCTACGAGCAGTACTTC. It translates to CASSFVGYEQYF.

The V gene is TRBV20-1, the J gene TRBJ1-2; D unresolved. This CDR3 is built from 14 residues. Trimming took off 3 bases at V and 8 bases at J, with 19 bases between the two ends. The germline gives CDR1 DFQATT, CDR2 SNEGSKA (reference sequence). The CDR3 region is CSASHRLTTIGYTF. CDR3 nucleotides: TGCAGTGCTAGTCACAGACTCACCACTATCGGCTACACCTTC.

This clonotype was observed a few times. The rearrangement links TRBV28 to TRBJ2-5, with 8 bases matching TRBD1. The CDR3 has 17 residues. The ends lost 8 bases at V and 5 bases at J; junction bases unmatched: 19. Per germline, CDR1 MDHEN and CDR2 SYDVKM. CDR3 coding DNA: TGTGCCAGCCGGACTCCAACTTCGGACAGGGCGGGCGAGACCCAGTACTTC. Its translation: CASRTPTSDRAGETQYF.

In DNA, the CDR3 is TGTGCCAGCAGTTACGACCCTCGGCATCGCGGAGGGGTGGCCGAAGCTTTCTTT. It encodes CASSYDPRHRGGVAEAFF. The V gene is TRBV6-2 or TRBV6-3, the J gene TRBJ1-1, with TRBD1 as a possible D gene (5 bases). In germline, CDR1 is MNHEY, CDR2 SVGEGT. This CDR3 spans 18 amino acids. Trimming stripped 2 bases from V and 8 bases from J, with 27 bases between.